These 3 T cell receptor beta chains were sequenced from one sample in a study of blood T cell repertoires in COVID-19. Method: immunoSEQ multiplex PCR; TCRdb's copy keeps in-frame clones and lacks some. The sample holds about 260,000 clones; about 87% are singletons and the top ten take 10%. The sequenced sample was peripheral blood. The receptors derive from a woman between 65 and 79 years old with COVID-19, enrolled during active disease.

The chain combines TRBV29-1 with TRBJ1-1; D gene ambiguous. The CDR3 spans 11 residues. The germline gives CDR1 SQVTM, CDR2 ANQGSEA. V was clipped by 7 bases and J by 1 base, with 7 bases between them. The CDR3 DNA reads as TGCAGCGCCTCTTGGAACACTGAAGCTTTCTTT. Translation gives CSASWNTEAFF.

The V and J genes are TRBV19 and TRBJ2-3, with 9 bases that match TRBD2. Per the germline V gene, CDR1 is LNHDA and CDR2 is SQIVND (reference sequence). Unmatched junction bases numbered 1, after V lost 1 base and J lost 5 bases. This CDR3 comprises 14 residues. This chain's CDR3 is CASSIVAGEDTQYF. The CDR3, as DNA: TGTGCCAGTAGTATAGTAGCGGGAGAAGATACGCAGTATTTT. Supplemented by reference TRBV19 and TRBJ2-3, the full variable domain reads DGGITQSPKYLFRKEGQNVTLSCEQNLNHDAMYWYRQDPGQGLRLIYYSQIVNDFQKGDIAEGYSVSREKKESFPLTVTSAQKNPTAFYLCASSIVAGEDTQYFGPGTRLTVL.

The chain recombines TRBV29-1 with TRBJ1-4, with 8 bases matching TRBD1. V was pared by 5 bases and J by 8 bases, with 10 bases of the junction left unmatched. Per the germline V gene, CDR1 is SQVTM and CDR2 is ANQGSEA. This CDR3 region has 14 residues. The CDR3 region is CSVSDREKVEKLFF. The CDR3 DNA sequence: TGCAGCGTTTCGGACAGGGAGAAGGTCGAAAAACTGTTTTTT.